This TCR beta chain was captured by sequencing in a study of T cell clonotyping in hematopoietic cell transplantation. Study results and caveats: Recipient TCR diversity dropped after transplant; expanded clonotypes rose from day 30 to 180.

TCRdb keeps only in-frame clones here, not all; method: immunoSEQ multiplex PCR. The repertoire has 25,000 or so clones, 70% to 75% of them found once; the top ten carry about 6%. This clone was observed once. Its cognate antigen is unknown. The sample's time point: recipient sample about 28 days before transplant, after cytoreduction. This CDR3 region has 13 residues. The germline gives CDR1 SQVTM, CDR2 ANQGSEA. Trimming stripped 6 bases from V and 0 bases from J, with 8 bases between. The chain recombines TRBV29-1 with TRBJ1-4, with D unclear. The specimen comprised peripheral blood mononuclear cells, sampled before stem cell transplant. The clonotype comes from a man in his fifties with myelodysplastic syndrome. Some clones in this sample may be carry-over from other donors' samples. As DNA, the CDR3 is TGCAGCGTGGCACCAGCAACTAATGAAAAACTGTTTTTT. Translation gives CSVAPATNEKLFF.